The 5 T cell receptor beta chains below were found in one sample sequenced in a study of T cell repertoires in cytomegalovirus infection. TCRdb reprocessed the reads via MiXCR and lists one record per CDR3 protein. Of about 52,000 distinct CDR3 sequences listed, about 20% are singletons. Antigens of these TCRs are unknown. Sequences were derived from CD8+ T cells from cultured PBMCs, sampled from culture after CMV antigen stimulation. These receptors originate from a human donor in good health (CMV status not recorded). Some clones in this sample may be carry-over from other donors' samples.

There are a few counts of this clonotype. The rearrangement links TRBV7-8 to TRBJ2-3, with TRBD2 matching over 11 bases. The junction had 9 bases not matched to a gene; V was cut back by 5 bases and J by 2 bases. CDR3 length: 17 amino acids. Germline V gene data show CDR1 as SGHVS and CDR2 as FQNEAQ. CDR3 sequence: CASSGYLAGGNTDTQYF. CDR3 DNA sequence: TGTGCCAGCAGCGGGTACTTAGCGGGGGGGAACACAGATACGCAGTATTTT.

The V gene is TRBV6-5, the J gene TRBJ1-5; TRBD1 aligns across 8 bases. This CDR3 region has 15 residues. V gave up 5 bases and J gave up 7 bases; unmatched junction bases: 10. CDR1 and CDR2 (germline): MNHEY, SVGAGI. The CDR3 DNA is TGTGCCAGCAGTACGGACAGGGAGGTAGGGCAGCCCCAGCATTTT. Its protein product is CASSTDREVGQPQHF.

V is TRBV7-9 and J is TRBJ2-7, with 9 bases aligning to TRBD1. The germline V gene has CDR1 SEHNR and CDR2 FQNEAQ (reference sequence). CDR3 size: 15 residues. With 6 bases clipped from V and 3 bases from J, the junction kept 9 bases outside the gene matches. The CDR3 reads CASSPDRGTLYEQYF. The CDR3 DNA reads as TGTGCCAGCAGTCCGGACAGGGGAACACTCTACGAGCAGTACTTC.

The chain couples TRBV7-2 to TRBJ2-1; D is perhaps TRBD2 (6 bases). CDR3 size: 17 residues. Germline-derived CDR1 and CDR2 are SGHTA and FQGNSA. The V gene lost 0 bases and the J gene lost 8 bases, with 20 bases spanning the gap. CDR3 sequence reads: CASSLAVVTSRYHEQFF. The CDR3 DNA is TGTGCCAGCAGCTTAGCGGTTGTTACTAGCCGTTATCATGAGCAGTTCTTC.

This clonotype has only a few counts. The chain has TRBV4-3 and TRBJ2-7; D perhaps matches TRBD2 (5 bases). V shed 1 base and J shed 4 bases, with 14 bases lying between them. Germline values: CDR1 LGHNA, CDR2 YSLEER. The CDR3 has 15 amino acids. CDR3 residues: CASSQVISGGYEQYF. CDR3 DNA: TGCGCCAGCAGCCAAGTGATTTCAGGCGGGTACGAGCAGTACTTC.